Given below is one T cell receptor (beta chain) in context. Authors' processing steps: From reference gene primer amplification, estimates of nucleated cell counts were derived. Here immunoSEQ multiplex PCR was the method, and the copy in TCRdb shows in-frame clones only, minus some. That table furnishes V, J and clone size, whereas the DNA furnished D and trimming. The sample has just under 150,000 clones, around 84% seen once; the top ten hold 4.8%. The data originate from a study of blood T cell repertoires in COVID-19. Study as a whole: Whether acute or convalescent, the COVID-19 samples came from the United States, Italy and Spain. Sources were T cells, B-cell-depleted T cells, or PBMCs; the material itself was cDNA or gDNA.

Sequenced sample: peripheral blood. This sequence was found in a human donor in a cohort sampled during active COVID-19.

This CDR3 is CSVSGQGYEQYF. The DNA for the CDR3 is TGCAGCGTCTCGGGACAGGGCTACGAGCAGTACTTC. The chain joins TRBV29-1 to TRBJ2-7; 9 positions agree with TRBD1. This CDR3 has 12 residues. Per the germline V gene, CDR1 is SQVTM and CDR2 is ANQGSEA. V lost 6 bases to trimming and J lost 3 bases; unmatched junction nucleotides: 3.